These T cell receptor beta chains were read from a single sample in a study of shared clonotypes between healthy human individuals. Measured with immunoSEQ multiplex PCR; TCRdb has only the in-frame clones, and not every one. The sample gives more than 2 million clones, around 93% of which show up once; about 1.7% is in the top ten. The material sequenced was naive CD8+ T cells from PBMCs. These receptors all stem from a man aged 18 to 30 in good health. Some clones in this sample may be carry-over from other donors' samples. Each CDR3 is given with its conserved first and last residue. Each record gives: D gene, V gene, CDR3 length, J gene, clone size, CDR3 DNA, CDR3 protein. A D gene is named only where the DNA matches it firmly. Where a row states a size, it is once, few, many or the class of an expanded clone; other rows omit it.

D gene: -; V gene: TRBV7-6; CDR3 length: 13; J gene: TRBJ2-3; clone size: -; CDR3 DNA: TGTGCCAGCAGCTTTTACAGCACAGATACGCAGTATTTT; CDR3 protein: CASSFYSTDTQYF
D gene: TRBD1; V gene: TRBV6-5; CDR3 length: 15; J gene: TRBJ2-2; clone size: -; CDR3 DNA: TGTGCCAGCAGTCACCACAGGGGGCAGGCCGGGGAGCTGTTTTTT; CDR3 protein: CASSHHRGQAGELFF
D gene: TRBD2; V gene: TRBV27; CDR3 length: 16; J gene: TRBJ2-1; clone size: -; CDR3 DNA: TGTGCCAGCAGGGGGGGAGCGGGAGGTCACCACAATGAGCAGTTCTTC; CDR3 protein: CASRGGAGGHHNEQFF
D gene: TRBD1; V gene: TRBV27; CDR3 length: 16; J gene: TRBJ2-5; clone size: -; CDR3 DNA: TGTGCCAGCAGCTTTACGGGGACAGGGGGTGAAGAGACCCAGTACTTC; CDR3 protein: CASSFTGTGGEETQYF
D gene: -; V gene: TRBV9; CDR3 length: 12; J gene: TRBJ2-3; clone size: -; CDR3 DNA: TGTGCCAGCAGCGCTGGGGCAGATACGCAGTATTTT; CDR3 protein: CASSAGADTQYF
D gene: -; V gene: TRBV27; CDR3 length: 16; J gene: TRBJ2-1; clone size: -; CDR3 DNA: TGTGCCAGCAGTTTATCGGGCGGGGACTCCTACAATGAGCAGTTCTTC; CDR3 protein: CASSLSGGDSYNEQFF
D gene: -; V gene: TRBV7-2; CDR3 length: 13; J gene: TRBJ2-7; clone size: once; CDR3 DNA: TGTGCCAGCAGCCTCGGGGTGGGTCACGAGCAGTACTTC; CDR3 protein: CASSLGVGHEQYF
D gene: TRBD1; V gene: TRBV7-8; CDR3 length: 14; J gene: TRBJ2-7; clone size: -; CDR3 DNA: TGTGCCAGCAGCAAACGACAGGGCAATTACGAGCAGTACTTC; CDR3 protein: CASSKRQGNYEQYF
D gene: -; V gene: TRBV7-2; CDR3 length: 18; J gene: TRBJ2-7; clone size: once; CDR3 DNA: TGTGCCAGCAGCCCAAGGCCGGGCGGGTCGCCCCCAAACTACGAGCAGTACTTC; CDR3 protein: CASSPRPGGSPPNYEQYF
D gene: TRBD2; V gene: TRBV9; CDR3 length: 18; J gene: TRBJ2-2; clone size: -; CDR3 DNA: TGTGCCAGCAGCAACCGGGAAGGAGCGGGAGGTAGCACCGGGGAGCTGTTTTTT; CDR3 protein: CASSNREGAGGSTGELFF
D gene: TRBD1; V gene: TRBV27; CDR3 length: 16; J gene: TRBJ1-1; clone size: -; CDR3 DNA: TGTGCCAGCCTAAAAAGCCGGACAGGGATCAACACTGAAGCTTTCTTT; CDR3 protein: CASLKSRTGINTEAFF
D gene: -; V gene: TRBV28; CDR3 length: 14; J gene: TRBJ1-5; clone size: -; CDR3 DNA: TGTGCCAGCAGTATGGGGGTCGGCAATCAGCCCCAGCATTTT; CDR3 protein: CASSMGVGNQPQHF
D gene: TRBD1; V gene: TRBV19; CDR3 length: 13; J gene: TRBJ2-5; clone size: -; CDR3 DNA: TGTGCCAGTAAGGGACAGAACGTCCCGATCCAGTACTTC; CDR3 protein: CASKGQNVPIQYF
D gene: -; V gene: TRBV7-9; CDR3 length: 10; J gene: TRBJ1-1; clone size: -; CDR3 DNA: TGTGCCAGCAGCTGGGCTGAAGCTTTCTTT; CDR3 protein: CASSWAEAFF
D gene: -; V gene: TRBV4-1; CDR3 length: 13; J gene: TRBJ1-1; clone size: -; CDR3 DNA: TGCGCCAGCAGCCAAGTGGGGGTCCCTGAAGCTTTCTTT; CDR3 protein: CASSQVGVPEAFF
D gene: TRBD1; V gene: TRBV2; CDR3 length: 15; J gene: TRBJ2-7; clone size: -; CDR3 DNA: TGTGCCAGCACCTTGACGGGACAGGGGGCGGGGGAGCAGTACTTC; CDR3 protein: CASTLTGQGAGEQYF
D gene: TRBD1; V gene: TRBV19; CDR3 length: 14; J gene: TRBJ2-7; clone size: -; CDR3 DNA: TGTGCCAGTAGTATAGGGACAGGATCCTACGAGCAGTACTTC; CDR3 protein: CASSIGTGSYEQYF
D gene: -; V gene: TRBV6-1; CDR3 length: 15; J gene: TRBJ2-1; clone size: -; CDR3 DNA: TGTGCCAGCAGTGAAGAAGAAGGCCTCTACAATGAGCAGTTCTTC; CDR3 protein: CASSEEEGLYNEQFF
D gene: -; V gene: TRBV7-8; CDR3 length: 18; J gene: TRBJ2-1; clone size: -; CDR3 DNA: TGTGCCAGCAGCCCGAGAGGGTCGGGAGTTGGCGCCTACAATGAGCAGTTCTTC; CDR3 protein: CASSPRGSGVGAYNEQFF
D gene: -; V gene: TRBV9; CDR3 length: 15; J gene: TRBJ1-2; clone size: -; CDR3 DNA: TGTGCCAGCAGCGTTGAGGGGACCGGCAACTATGGCTACACCTTC; CDR3 protein: CASSVEGTGNYGYTF
D gene: TRBD2; V gene: TRBV19; CDR3 length: 13; J gene: TRBJ2-7; clone size: -; CDR3 DNA: TGTGCCAGTAGCCCTAGCGGATCCTACGAGCAGTACTTC; CDR3 protein: CASSPSGSYEQYF
D gene: TRBD2; V gene: TRBV9; CDR3 length: 14; J gene: TRBJ2-7; clone size: -; CDR3 DNA: TGTGCCAGCAGCCTAGCGGGAGGTTCCTACGAGCAGTACTTC; CDR3 protein: CASSLAGGSYEQYF
D gene: -; V gene: TRBV5-6; CDR3 length: 13; J gene: TRBJ1-2; clone size: -; CDR3 DNA: TGTGCCAGCAGCTTCACCGGCGGCTATGGCTACACCTTC; CDR3 protein: CASSFTGGYGYTF
D gene: TRBD1; V gene: TRBV27; CDR3 length: 16; J gene: TRBJ2-1; clone size: -; CDR3 DNA: TGTGCCAGCAGTTTGTCCGACAGGGATTCCTACAATGAGCAGTTCTTC; CDR3 protein: CASSLSDRDSYNEQFF
D gene: TRBD1; V gene: TRBV5-6; CDR3 length: 13; J gene: TRBJ1-5; clone size: -; CDR3 DNA: TGTGCCAGCAGCTTGGGGACAGGACAGCCCCAGCATTTT; CDR3 protein: CASSLGTGQPQHF
D gene: TRBD2; V gene: TRBV28; CDR3 length: 16; J gene: TRBJ2-7; clone size: -; CDR3 DNA: TGTGCCAGCAGTTCTCCGAGACTAGCGGGGACCTACGAGCAGTACTTC; CDR3 protein: CASSSPRLAGTYEQYF
D gene: -; V gene: TRBV5-1; CDR3 length: 17; J gene: TRBJ2-1; clone size: -; CDR3 DNA: TGCGCCAGCAGCTTGGGCCATCCCCAGGGCTCCTACAATGAGCAGTTCTTC; CDR3 protein: CASSLGHPQGSYNEQFF
D gene: TRBD2; V gene: TRBV6-5; CDR3 length: 15; J gene: TRBJ2-3; clone size: -; CDR3 DNA: TGTGCCAGCAAATTACTAGCGGGAAGCACAGATACGCAGTATTTT; CDR3 protein: CASKLLAGSTDTQYF
D gene: TRBD2; V gene: TRBV7-6; CDR3 length: 16; J gene: TRBJ2-7; clone size: -; CDR3 DNA: TGTGCCAGCAGCGGTAGACTAGCGGGAGTACACTACGAGCAGTACTTC; CDR3 protein: CASSGRLAGVHYEQYF
D gene: -; V gene: TRBV28; CDR3 length: 14; J gene: TRBJ1-2; clone size: -; CDR3 DNA: TGTGCCAGCAGCTTGACCCGGCGGATCTATGGCTACACCTTC; CDR3 protein: CASSLTRRIYGYTF
D gene: TRBD2; V gene: TRBV28; CDR3 length: 14; J gene: TRBJ2-1; clone size: -; CDR3 DNA: TGTGCCAGCACTGGACTAGCGGGCTTCAATGAGCAGTTCTTC; CDR3 protein: CASTGLAGFNEQFF
D gene: TRBD1; V gene: TRBV19; CDR3 length: 15; J gene: TRBJ1-3; clone size: -; CDR3 DNA: TGTGCCAGTAGTGACAGGGAATACGCTGGAAACACCATATATTTT; CDR3 protein: CASSDREYAGNTIYF
D gene: TRBD2; V gene: TRBV7-3; CDR3 length: 18; J gene: TRBJ2-3; clone size: -; CDR3 DNA: TGTGCCAGCAGCCCCCGAACCCCTAGCGGGAGGGGCACAGATACGCAGTATTTT; CDR3 protein: CASSPRTPSGRGTDTQYF
D gene: TRBD1; V gene: TRBV7-8; CDR3 length: 14; J gene: TRBJ2-7; clone size: -; CDR3 DNA: TGTGCCAGCACCACGGACAGGTCCGCCTACGAGCAGTACTTC; CDR3 protein: CASTTDRSAYEQYF
D gene: -; V gene: TRBV25-1; CDR3 length: 15; J gene: TRBJ1-4; clone size: -; CDR3 DNA: TGTGCCAGCAGTGTTTCTCATAGCCTAAATGAAAAACTGTTTTTT; CDR3 protein: CASSVSHSLNEKLFF
D gene: -; V gene: TRBV4-3; CDR3 length: 16; J gene: TRBJ1-2; clone size: -; CDR3 DNA: TGCGCCAGCAGCCAAGGGGGGGAGGGTTCCAACTATGGCTACACCTTC; CDR3 protein: CASSQGGEGSNYGYTF
D gene: -; V gene: TRBV29-1; CDR3 length: 13; J gene: TRBJ2-1; clone size: -; CDR3 DNA: TGCAGCGTTGTGGCTAGATCCAACAATGAGCAGTTCTTC; CDR3 protein: CSVVARSNNEQFF
D gene: -; V gene: TRBV20-1; CDR3 length: 11; J gene: TRBJ2-7; clone size: -; CDR3 DNA: TGCAGTGCTAGACACGCGGACGAGCAGTACTTC; CDR3 protein: CSARHADEQYF
D gene: TRBD2; V gene: TRBV19; CDR3 length: 16; J gene: TRBJ2-3; clone size: -; CDR3 DNA: TGTGCCAGTAGTGCGGGACTAGCGGGTCGCACAGATACGCAGTATTTT; CDR3 protein: CASSAGLAGRTDTQYF
D gene: -; V gene: TRBV6-5; CDR3 length: 15; J gene: TRBJ2-7; clone size: -; CDR3 DNA: TGTGCCAGCAGTTACCGCCGGACAGCCTCCTACGAGCAGTACTTC; CDR3 protein: CASSYRRTASYEQYF
D gene: -; V gene: TRBV14; CDR3 length: 13; J gene: TRBJ2-1; clone size: -; CDR3 DNA: TGTGCCAGCAGCCCGTACCCATACAATGAGCAGTTCTTC; CDR3 protein: CASSPYPYNEQFF
D gene: -; V gene: TRBV27; CDR3 length: 14; J gene: TRBJ2-3; clone size: -; CDR3 DNA: TGTGCCAGCAGTACACCCCGGGGCACAGATACGCAGTATTTT; CDR3 protein: CASSTPRGTDTQYF